The text below deals with one T cell receptor beta chain. This clonotype was recorded a few times. Its antigen has not been determined. Within one base of it there is no much larger clone, and no base qualities were kept. The sample originates from a study of blood T cells in healthy people across ages (dated by TCRdb to between 2015 and 2016). For context, the study as a whole: In model experiments, roughly one uniquely barcoded TCR beta cDNA molecule per two T cells was captured by template switching. To track age-related changes in TCR beta repertoire diversity, the study relied on deep sequencing normalized with unique cDNA molecular identifiers. The donors were split into four age groups: young (average roughly 15 years), middle-aged (39), aged (approximately 60) and long-lived (over 80). To avoid experimental bias, donors of different ages were spread randomly across the sequencing lanes. Two additional independent replicas of 1 million unique cDNA reads from the same blood draw were analyzed for two donors (one aged 18 to 30 and one aged 80 or older). General conclusions and limits of the study: Compared with the aged group, more naive CD4+ T cells, fewer expanded clones and increased TCR diversity were shown by the long-lived group, suggesting age selection. Donor CMV infection status was unknown, potentially confounding age-related changes in expanded clonotypes. Observed TCR beta diversity per million T cells fell roughly linearly with age, and a significant reduction was already apparent by age roughly 40. Conclusive comparison of naive and antigen-experienced compartments was prevented by the profiling of bulk unsorted PBMCs. A strong correlation was found between observed TCR beta diversity and the percentage of naive T cells measured by flow cytometry. Estimates of total diversity based on one million sequenced T cells were considered lower bounds and underestimates.

To prepare the library, 5' RACE was applied. TCRdb lists the instrument as Illumina HiSeq 2500. A second PCR of roughly 6 to 12 cycles was performed with a sample-barcoded 5' primer and a J-beta primer mix. A unique molecular identifier was introduced onto each TCR beta cDNA molecule by a template-switch 5' adaptor carrying 12 random nucleotides. At least 2.5 million CDR3-containing paired-end reads were obtained from each sample. First-strand cDNA synthesis was performed from all RNA using the Mint cDNA synthesis kit, with priming by a TRBC-specific oligonucleotide. After uracil-DNA glycosylase treatment, a first 18-cycle PCR used universal primers M1SS and BC2_uni_R on all cDNA. The study's own analysis went as follows. Each sample was normalized by randomly selecting 1 million high-quality reads, each carrying a distinct molecular identifier. Reads sharing molecular identifiers were discarded rather than binned into consensus sequences. CDR3 identification, clonotype clustering and error correction used MiTCR with a Q25 quality threshold and the strictest error-elimination algorithm. A nonparametric unseen species model using Euler transformation provided a lower-bound estimate of total TCR beta diversity. TCRdb cleaned the public reads at Q25 with fastp, built clones with MiXCR and kept in-frame beta chains. Each entry is one CDR3 protein sequence, shown with its most common DNA and genes. The V and J calls were not made by the authors but by TCRdb's processing. A total of approximately 1.5 million distinct CDR3 sequences appear in this sample, roughly 32% of them only once. Together, the top ten hold approximately 10% of the sample.

The roughly 42 donors, aged about 6 to 95 years, were systemically healthy Caucasian individuals from Russia. Each donor gave around 9.9 milliliters of peripheral blood, collected into EDTA-treated Vacutainer tubes. Ficoll-Paque density-gradient centrifugation was used to isolate PBMCs, with at least 6 million obtained per sample. Trizol reagent was used to extract total RNA from PBMCs, with at least 5.5 micrograms per sample. For every donor, an aliquot of PBMCs went through flow cytometry to measure the percentages of naive CD45RAhigh/CD27high T cells. CDR1 SGHAT and CDR2 FQNNGV were looked up in the germline V gene. V lost 4 bases and J lost 6 bases, and the count of bases not matched to a germline gene is 10. The CDR3 measures 16 amino acids from cysteine to phenylalanine. CDR3 DNA only is kept here, 48 bases in frame from base 1.

The chain is made from TRBV11-2 and TRBJ2-3; 10 central bases correspond to TRBD2. The receptor's source is a woman aged 25 to 45 in good health. The sequenced sample consisted of blood. The nucleotides are TGTGCCAGCAGCTGGGAGGGAGCGGGGGGGCTGGATACGCAGTATTTT. It specifies CASSWEGAGGLDTQYF.